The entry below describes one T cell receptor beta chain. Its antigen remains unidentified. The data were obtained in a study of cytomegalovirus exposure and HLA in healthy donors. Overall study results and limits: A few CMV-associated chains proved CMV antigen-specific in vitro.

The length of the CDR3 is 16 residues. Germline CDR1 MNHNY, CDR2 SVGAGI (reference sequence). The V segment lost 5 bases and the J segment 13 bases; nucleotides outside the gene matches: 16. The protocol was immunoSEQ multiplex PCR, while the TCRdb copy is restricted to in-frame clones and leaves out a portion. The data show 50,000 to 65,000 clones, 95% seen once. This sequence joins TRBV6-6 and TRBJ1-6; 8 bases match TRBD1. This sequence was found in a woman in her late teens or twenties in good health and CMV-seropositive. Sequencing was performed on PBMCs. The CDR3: CASSPGKGQGAVPLHF. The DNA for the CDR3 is TGTGCCAGCAGTCCCGGAAAAGGACAGGGCGCGGTCCCCCTCCACTTT.